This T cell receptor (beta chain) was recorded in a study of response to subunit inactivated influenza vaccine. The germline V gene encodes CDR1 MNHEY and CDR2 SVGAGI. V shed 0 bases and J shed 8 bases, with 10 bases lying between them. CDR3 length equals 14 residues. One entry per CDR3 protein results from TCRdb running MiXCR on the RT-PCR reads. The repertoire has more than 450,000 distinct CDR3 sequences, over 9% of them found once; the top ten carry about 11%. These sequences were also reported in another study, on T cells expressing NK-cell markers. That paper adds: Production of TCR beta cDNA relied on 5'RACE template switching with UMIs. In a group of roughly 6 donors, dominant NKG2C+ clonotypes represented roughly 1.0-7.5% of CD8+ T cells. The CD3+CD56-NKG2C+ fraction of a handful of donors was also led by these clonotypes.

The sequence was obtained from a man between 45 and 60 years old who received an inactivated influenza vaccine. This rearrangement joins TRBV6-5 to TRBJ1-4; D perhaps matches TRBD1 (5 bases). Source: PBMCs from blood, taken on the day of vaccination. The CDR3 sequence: CASSYSGRHEKLFF. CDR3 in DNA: TGTGCCAGCAGTTACTCGGGACGGCACGAAAAACTGTTTTTT.